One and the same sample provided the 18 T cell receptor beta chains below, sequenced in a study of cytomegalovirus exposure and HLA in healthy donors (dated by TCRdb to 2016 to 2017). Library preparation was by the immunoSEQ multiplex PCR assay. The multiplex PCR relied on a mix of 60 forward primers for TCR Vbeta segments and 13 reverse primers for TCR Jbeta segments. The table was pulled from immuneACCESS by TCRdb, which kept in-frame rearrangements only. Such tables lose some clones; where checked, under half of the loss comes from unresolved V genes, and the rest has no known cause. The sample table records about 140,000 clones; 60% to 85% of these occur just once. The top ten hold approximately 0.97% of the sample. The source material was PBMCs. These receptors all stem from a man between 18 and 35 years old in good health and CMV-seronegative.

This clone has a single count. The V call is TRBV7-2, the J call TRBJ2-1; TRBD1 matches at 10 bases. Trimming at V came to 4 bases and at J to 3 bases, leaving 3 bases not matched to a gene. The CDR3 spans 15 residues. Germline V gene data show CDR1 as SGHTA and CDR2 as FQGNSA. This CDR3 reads CASSSDRGHYNEQFF. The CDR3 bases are TGTGCCAGCAGCTCCGACAGGGGGCACTACAATGAGCAGTTCTTC.

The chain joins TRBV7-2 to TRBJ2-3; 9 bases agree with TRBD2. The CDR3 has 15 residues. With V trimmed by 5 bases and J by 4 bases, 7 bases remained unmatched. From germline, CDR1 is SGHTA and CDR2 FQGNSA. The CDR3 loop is CASSLTSGRSDTQYF. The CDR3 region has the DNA TGTGCCAGCAGCCTGACTAGCGGTCGCTCAGATACGCAGTATTTT.

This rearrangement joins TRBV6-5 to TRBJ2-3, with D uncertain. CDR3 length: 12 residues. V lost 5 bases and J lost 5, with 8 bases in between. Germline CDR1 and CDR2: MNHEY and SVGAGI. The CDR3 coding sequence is TGTGCCAGCAGTGAACCGAGAGATACGCAGTATTTT. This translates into CASSEPRDTQYF.

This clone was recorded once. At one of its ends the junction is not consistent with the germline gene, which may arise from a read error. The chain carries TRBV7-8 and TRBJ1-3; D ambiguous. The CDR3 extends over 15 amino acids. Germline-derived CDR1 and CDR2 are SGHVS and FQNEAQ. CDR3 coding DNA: TGTGCCAGCAGCTACGGACTCGGCTCTGGAAGCACCATATATTTT. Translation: CASSYGLGSGSTIYF. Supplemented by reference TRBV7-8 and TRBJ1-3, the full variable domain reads GAGVSQSPRYKVAKRGQDVALRCDPISGHVSLFWYQQALGQGPEFLTYFQNEAQLDKSGLPSDRFFAERPEGSVSTLKIQRTQQEDSAVYLCASSYGLGSGSTIYFGEGSWLTVV.

DNA for the CDR3: TGTGCCAGCAGCCCCCCATCAGGGGACGATTACAATGAGCAGTTCTTC. It encodes CASSPPSGDDYNEQFF. The chain carries TRBV9 and TRBJ2-1, with a weak D call TRBD1 (6 bases). Deletions cut 4 bases from V and 4 bases from J, with 18 bases between. The CDR3 is 16 amino acids. Per the germline V gene, CDR1 is SGDLS and CDR2 is YYNGEE.

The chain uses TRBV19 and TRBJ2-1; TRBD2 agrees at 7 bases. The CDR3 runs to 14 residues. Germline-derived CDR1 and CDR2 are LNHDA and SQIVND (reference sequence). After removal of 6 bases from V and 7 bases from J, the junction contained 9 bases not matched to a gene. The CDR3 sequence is CASRGRVGGNEQFF. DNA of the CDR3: TGTGCCAGTAGGGGGAGGGTCGGAGGTAATGAGCAGTTCTTC.

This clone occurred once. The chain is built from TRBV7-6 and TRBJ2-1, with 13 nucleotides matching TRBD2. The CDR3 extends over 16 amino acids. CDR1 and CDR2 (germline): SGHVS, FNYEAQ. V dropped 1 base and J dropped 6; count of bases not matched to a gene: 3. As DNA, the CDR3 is TGTGCCAGCAGCTTAGGGACTAGCGGGGGACCCAATGAGCAGTTCTTC. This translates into CASSLGTSGGPNEQFF.

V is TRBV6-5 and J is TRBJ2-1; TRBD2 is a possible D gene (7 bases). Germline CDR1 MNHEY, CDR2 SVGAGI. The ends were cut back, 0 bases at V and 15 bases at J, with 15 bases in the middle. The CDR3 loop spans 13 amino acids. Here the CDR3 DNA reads TGTGCCAGCAGTTACTCGAGGGAGGGGGATCGGTTCTTC. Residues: CASSYSREGDRFF.

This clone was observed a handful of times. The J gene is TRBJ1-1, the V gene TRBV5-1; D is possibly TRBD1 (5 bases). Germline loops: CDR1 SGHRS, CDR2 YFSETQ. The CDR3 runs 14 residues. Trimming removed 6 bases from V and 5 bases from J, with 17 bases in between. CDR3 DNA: TGCGCCAGCACCAACCGGGGGGAAGGGACTGAAGCTTTCTTT. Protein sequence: CASTNRGEGTEAFF.

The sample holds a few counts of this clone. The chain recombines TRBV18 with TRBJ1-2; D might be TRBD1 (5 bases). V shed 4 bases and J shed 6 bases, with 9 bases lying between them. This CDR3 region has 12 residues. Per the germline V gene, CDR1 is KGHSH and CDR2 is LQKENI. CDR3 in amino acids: CASSRDSHGYTF. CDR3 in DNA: TGTGCCAGCTCACGGGACTCCCATGGCTACACCTTC.

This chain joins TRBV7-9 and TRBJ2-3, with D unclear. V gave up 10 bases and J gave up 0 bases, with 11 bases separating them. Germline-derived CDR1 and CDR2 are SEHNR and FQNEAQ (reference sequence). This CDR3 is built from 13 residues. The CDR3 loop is CATRAISTDTQYF. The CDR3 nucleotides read TGTGCCACCCGAGCAATTAGCACAGATACGCAGTATTTT.

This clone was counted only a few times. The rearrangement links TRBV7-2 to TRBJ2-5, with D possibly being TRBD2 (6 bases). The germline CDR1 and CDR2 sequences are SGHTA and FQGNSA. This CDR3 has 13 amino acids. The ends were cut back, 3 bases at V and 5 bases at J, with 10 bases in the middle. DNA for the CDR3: TGTGCCAGCAGCTTCTGGGGGGACGAGACCCAGTACTTC. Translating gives CASSFWGDETQYF.

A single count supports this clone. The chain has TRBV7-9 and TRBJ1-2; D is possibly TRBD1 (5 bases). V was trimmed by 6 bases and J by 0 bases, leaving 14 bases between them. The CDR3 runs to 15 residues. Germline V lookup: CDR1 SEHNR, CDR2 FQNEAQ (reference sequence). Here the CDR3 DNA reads TGTGCCAGCAGTCCCCAGCGGGGCTCTAACTATGGCTACACCTTC. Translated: CASSPQRGSNYGYTF. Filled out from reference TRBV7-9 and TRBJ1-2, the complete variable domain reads DTGVSQNPRHKITKRGQNVTFRCDPISEHNRLYWYRQTLGQGPEFLTYFQNEAQLEKSRLLSDRFSAERPKGSFSTLEIQRTEQGDSAMYLCASSPQRGSNYGYTFGSGTRLTVV.

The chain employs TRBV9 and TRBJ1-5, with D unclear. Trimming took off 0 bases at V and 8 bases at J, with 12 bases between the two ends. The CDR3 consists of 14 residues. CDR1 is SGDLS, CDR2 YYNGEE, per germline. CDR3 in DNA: TGTGCCAGCAGCGTAGGCATGAACCCAGAGCCCCAGCATTTT. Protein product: CASSVGMNPEPQHF.

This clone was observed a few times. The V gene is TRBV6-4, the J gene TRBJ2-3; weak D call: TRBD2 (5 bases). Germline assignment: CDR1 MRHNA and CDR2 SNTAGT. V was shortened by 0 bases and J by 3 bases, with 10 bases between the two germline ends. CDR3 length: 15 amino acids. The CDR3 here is CASSDSERDTDTQYF. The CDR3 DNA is TGTGCCAGCAGTGACTCGGAGAGGGATACAGATACGCAGTATTTT.

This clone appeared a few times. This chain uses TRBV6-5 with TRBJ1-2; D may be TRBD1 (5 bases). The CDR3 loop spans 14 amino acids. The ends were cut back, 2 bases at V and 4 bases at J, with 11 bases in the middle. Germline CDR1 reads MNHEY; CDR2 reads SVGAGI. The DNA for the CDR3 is TGTGCCAGCAGTTACAATGCACAGGCCTATGGCTACACCTTC. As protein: CASSYNAQAYGYTF.

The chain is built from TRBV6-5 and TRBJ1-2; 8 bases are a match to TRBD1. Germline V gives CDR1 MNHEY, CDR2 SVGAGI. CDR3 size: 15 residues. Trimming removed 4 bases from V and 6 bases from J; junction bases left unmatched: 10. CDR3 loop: CASSSQKDRGDGYTF. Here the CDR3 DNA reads TGTGCCAGCAGTTCCCAAAAAGACAGGGGAGATGGCTACACCTTC.

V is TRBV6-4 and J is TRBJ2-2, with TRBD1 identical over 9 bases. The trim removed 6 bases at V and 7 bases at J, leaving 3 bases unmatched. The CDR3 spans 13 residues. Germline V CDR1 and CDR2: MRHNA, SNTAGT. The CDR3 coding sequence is TGTGCCAGCAGACAGGGGGCCGGCGGGGAGCTGTTTTTT. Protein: CASRQGAGGELFF.